The 11 T cell receptor beta chains reported below all come from one sample, sequenced in a study of OX40 agonist ivuxolimab in advanced cancers. TCRdb's copy holds only in-frame clones and misses some; the assay was immunoSEQ multiplex PCR. This table holds tens of thousands of clones, about 87% found once. The sequencing used CD4+ or CD8+ T cells sorted from blood, collected in a trial of the OX40 agonist ivuxolimab. These receptors originate from an adult with an advanced solid tumor such as melanoma, head and neck, liver or kidney cancer.

The chain couples TRBV30 to TRBJ1-6, with D perhaps matching TRBD1 (6 bases). Germline V CDR1 and CDR2: GTSNPN, SVGIG (reference sequence). The ends were cut back, 2 bases at V and 8 bases at J, with 16 bases in the middle. The CDR3 runs to 15 residues. The CDR3 region has the DNA TGTGCCTGGAGTCCCTACACGGGGGCCTATTCACCCCTCCACTTT. Translating gives CAWSPYTGAYSPLHF.

This clone was observed once. The J gene is TRBJ1-5, the V gene TRBV19; D might be TRBD1 (5 bases). This CDR3 contains 14 residues. The germline CDR1 and CDR2 sequences are LNHDA and SQIVND (reference sequence). Trimming cost V 1 base and J 5 bases, with 9 bases left between them. CDR3 in DNA: TGTGCCAGTAGTATAGTGGGGGTGGATCAGCCCCAGCATTTT. It yields the protein CASSIVGVDQPQHF.

V and J are TRBV12-5 and TRBJ1-2; D is ambiguous. Deletions cut 3 bases from V and 8 bases from J, with 13 bases between. The CDR3 has 13 amino acids. Germline V lookup: CDR1 LGHNT, CDR2 FRNRAP. DNA of the CDR3: TGTGCTAGTGGTTTAGGGCAGGTTGCCGGCTACACCTTC. Translated: CASGLGQVAGYTF.

In this sample, this clone turned up once. The chain carries TRBV6-1 and TRBJ2-3; maybe TRBD2 (6 bases). Trimming stripped 7 bases from V and 10 bases from J, with 15 bases between. This CDR3 is built from 12 residues. Germline V gene lookup returns CDR1 MNHNS and CDR2 SASEGT. CDR3: CASMRAGESQYF. The CDR3, as DNA: TGTGCCAGCATGCGAGCGGGCGAGTCGCAGTATTTT.

Regarding this clone: A junction boundary mismatches the germline segment, possibly from a read error. The V gene is TRBV7-7, the J gene TRBJ2-5; 13 bases agree with TRBD2. CDR3 length: 16 residues. The germline CDR1 and CDR2 sequences are SSHAT and FNYEAQ (reference sequence). The CDR3 bases are TGTGCTAGCAGCGTAGGGACTAGCGGGGCGCAAGAGACCCAGTACTTC. This translates into CASSVGTSGAQETQYF.

This clone is medium-sized. The gene calls are TRBV19 and TRBJ1-6; 10 positions match TRBD1. V dropped 5 bases and J dropped 10; count of bases not matched to a gene: 5. CDR1 is LNHDA and CDR2 is SQIVND in the germline V gene (reference sequence). CDR3 size: 14 residues. This CDR3 reads CASSGQGEGSPLHF. CDR3 DNA: TGTGCCAGTAGTGGACAGGGGGAAGGATCACCCCTCCACTTT.

V is TRBV6-5 and J is TRBJ2-1; 12 positions match TRBD2. Losses at the gene ends were 4 bases for V and 12 bases for J; bases not matched to a gene: 10. From germline, CDR1 is MNHEY and CDR2 SVGAGI. The CDR3 extends over 15 amino acids. CDR3: CASSSGLAGGSRQFF. CDR3 coding DNA: TGTGCCAGCAGTTCGGGACTAGCGGGCGGGTCCAGGCAGTTCTTC.

CDR3 in DNA: TGTGCCAGCAGTGAAGACGATGAGCAGTTCTTC. This sequence encodes CASSEDDEQFF. This sequence joins TRBV6-1 and TRBJ2-1; D gene unclear. The germline gives CDR1 MNHNS, CDR2 SASEGT. The CDR3 spans 11 residues. Trimming left V 1 base short and J 8 bases short, with 3 bases between.

The chain is built from TRBV9 and TRBJ1-1; D might be TRBD1 (5 bases). V dropped 0 bases and J dropped 10 bases, with 7 bases sitting between them. There are 11 residues in the CDR3. The germline V gene encodes CDR1 SGDLS and CDR2 YYNGEE. The CDR3 nucleotides read TGTGCCAGCAGCGTAGGTGGGGGAGCTTTCTTT. Amino acid sequence: CASSVGGGAFF. The variable domain in full, with the rest retrieved from reference TRBV9 and TRBJ1-1, is DSGVTQTPKHLITATGQRVTLRCSPRSGDLSVYWYQQSLDQGLQFLIQYYNGEERAKGNILERFSAQQFPDLHSELNLSSLELGDSALYFCASSVGGGAFFGQGTRLTVV.

V is TRBV10-3 and J is TRBJ2-5; D call uncertain. Trimming removed 4 bases from V and 6 bases from J, with 12 bases in between. The length of the CDR3 is 13 residues. Germline CDR1 reads ENHRY; CDR2 reads SYGVKD. The CDR3 region has the DNA TGTGCCATCAGTGCGGAGTCCGGACAGACCCAGTACTTC. Translation gives CAISAESGQTQYF.

The CDR3 sequence: CSVYRGHNEQFF. As DNA, the CDR3 is TGCAGCGTTTACAGGGGTCACAATGAGCAGTTCTTC. The chain is built from TRBV29-1 and TRBJ2-1; 7 bases match TRBD1. The junction had 3 bases not matched to a gene; V was cut back by 5 bases and J by 5 bases. Germline-derived CDR1 and CDR2 are SQVTM and ANQGSEA. The CDR3 contains 12 residues.